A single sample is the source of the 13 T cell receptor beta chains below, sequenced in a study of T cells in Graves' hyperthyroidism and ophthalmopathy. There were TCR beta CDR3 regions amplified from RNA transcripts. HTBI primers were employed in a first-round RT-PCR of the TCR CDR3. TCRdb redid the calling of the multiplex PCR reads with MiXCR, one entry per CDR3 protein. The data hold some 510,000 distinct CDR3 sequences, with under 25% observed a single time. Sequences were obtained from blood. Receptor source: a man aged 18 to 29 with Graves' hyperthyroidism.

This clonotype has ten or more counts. CDR3 bases: TGTGCCAGCCCACCTTCGGTTTGGGACAGGGACAACGAGCAGTACTTC. It translates to CASPPSVWDRDNEQYF. The chain recombines TRBV28 with TRBJ2-7, with 9 bases identical to TRBD1. Losses at the gene ends were 8 bases for V and 5 bases for J; bases not matched to a gene: 16. CDR3 length equals 16 residues. Germline values: CDR1 MDHEN, CDR2 SYDVKM. The full variable domain, its missing parts supplied by reference TRBV28 and TRBJ2-7, is DVKVTQSSRYLVKRTGEKVFLECVQDMDHENMFWYRQDPGLGLRLIYFSYDVKMKEKGDIPEGYSVSREKKERFSLILESASTNQTSMYLCASPPSVWDRDNEQYFGPGTRLTVT.

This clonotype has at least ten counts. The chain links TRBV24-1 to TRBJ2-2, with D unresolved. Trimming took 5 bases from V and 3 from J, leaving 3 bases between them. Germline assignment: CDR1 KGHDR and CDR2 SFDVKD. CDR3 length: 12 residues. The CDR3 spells CATSADTGELFF. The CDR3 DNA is TGTGCCACCAGTGCGGACACCGGGGAGCTGTTTTTT.

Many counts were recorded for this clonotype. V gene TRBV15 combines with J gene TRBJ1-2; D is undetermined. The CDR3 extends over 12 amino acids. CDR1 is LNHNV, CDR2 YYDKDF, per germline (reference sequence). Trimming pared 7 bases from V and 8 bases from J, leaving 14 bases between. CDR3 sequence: CATMNLSRGYTF. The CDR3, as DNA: TGTGCCACCATGAATCTGAGTAGGGGCTACACCTTC.

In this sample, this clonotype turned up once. CDR3 sequence reads: CASSPDRRTGQPQHF. The CDR3 region has the DNA TGTGCCAGCAGCCCGGACAGACGAACGGGTCAGCCCCAGCATTTT. The chain recombines TRBV12-3 or TRBV12-4 with TRBJ1-5, with D possibly being TRBD1 (6 bases). This CDR3 is 15 amino acids long. V dropped 6 bases and J dropped 6 bases, with 18 bases sitting between them.

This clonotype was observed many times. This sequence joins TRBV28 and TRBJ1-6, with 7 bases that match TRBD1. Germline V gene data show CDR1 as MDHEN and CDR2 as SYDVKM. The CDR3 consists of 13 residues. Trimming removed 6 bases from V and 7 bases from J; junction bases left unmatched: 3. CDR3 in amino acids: CASRGQINSPLHF. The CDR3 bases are TGTGCCAGCAGGGGACAGATCAATTCACCCCTCCACTTT.

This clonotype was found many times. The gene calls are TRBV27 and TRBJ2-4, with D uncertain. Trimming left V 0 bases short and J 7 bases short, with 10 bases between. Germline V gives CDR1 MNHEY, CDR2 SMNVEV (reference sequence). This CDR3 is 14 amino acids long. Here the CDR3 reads CASSLSGLGNIQYF. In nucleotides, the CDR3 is TGTGCCAGCAGTTTATCGGGGTTGGGGAACATTCAGTACTTC.

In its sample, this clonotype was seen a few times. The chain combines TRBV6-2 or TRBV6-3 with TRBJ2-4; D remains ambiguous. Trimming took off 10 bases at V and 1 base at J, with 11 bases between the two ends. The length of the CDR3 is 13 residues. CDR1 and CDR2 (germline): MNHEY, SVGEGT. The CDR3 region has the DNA TGTGCCATCCACGGCAGTGCCAAAAACATTCAGTACTTC. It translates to CAIHGSAKNIQYF.

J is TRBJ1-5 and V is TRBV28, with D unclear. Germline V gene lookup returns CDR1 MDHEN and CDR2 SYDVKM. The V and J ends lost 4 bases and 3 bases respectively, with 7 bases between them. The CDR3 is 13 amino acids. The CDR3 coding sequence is TGTGCCAGCAGTTATTCAGTCAATCAGCCCCAGCATTTT. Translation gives CASSYSVNQPQHF. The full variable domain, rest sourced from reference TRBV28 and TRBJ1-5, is DVKVTQSSRYLVKRTGEKVFLECVQDMDHENMFWYRQDPGLGLRLIYFSYDVKMKEKGDIPEGYSVSREKKERFSLILESASTNQTSMYLCASSYSVNQPQHFGDGTRLSIL.

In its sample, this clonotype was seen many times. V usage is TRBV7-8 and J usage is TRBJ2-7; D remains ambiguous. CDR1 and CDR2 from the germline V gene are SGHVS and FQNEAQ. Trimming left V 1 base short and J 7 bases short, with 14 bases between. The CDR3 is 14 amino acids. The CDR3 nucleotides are TGTGCCAGCAGCTTAGTTATCAGCCTCCAGGAGCAGTACTTC. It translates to CASSLVISLQEQYF.

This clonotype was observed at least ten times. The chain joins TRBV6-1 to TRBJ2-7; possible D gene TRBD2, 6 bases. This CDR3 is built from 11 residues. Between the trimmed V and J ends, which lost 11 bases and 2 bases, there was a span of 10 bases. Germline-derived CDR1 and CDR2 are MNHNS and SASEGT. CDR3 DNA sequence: TGTGCCGGCGGGGAGACCTACGAGCAGTACTTC. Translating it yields CAGGETYEQYF.

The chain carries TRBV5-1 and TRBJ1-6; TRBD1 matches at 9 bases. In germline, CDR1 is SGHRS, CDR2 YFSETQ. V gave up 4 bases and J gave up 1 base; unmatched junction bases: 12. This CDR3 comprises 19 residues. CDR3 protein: CASSPGGQGAQSYNSPLHF. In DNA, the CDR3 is TGCGCCAGCAGCCCGGGGGGACAGGGAGCCCAGTCCTATAATTCACCCCTCCACTTT.

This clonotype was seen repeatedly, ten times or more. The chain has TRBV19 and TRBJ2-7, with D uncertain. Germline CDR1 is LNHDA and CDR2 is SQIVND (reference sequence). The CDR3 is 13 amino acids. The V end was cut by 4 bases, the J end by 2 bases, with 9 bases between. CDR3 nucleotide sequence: TGTGCCAGTAGTACGGACGGAGCCTACGAGCAGTACTTC. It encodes CASSTDGAYEQYF.

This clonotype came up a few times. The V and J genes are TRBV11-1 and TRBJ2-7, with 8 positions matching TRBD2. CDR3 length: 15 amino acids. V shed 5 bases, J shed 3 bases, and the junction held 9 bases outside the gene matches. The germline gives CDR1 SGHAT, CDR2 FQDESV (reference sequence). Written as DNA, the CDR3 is TGTGCCAGCAGCCACCCCGGGACTAGGAACTACGAGCAGTACTTC. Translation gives CASSHPGTRNYEQYF.